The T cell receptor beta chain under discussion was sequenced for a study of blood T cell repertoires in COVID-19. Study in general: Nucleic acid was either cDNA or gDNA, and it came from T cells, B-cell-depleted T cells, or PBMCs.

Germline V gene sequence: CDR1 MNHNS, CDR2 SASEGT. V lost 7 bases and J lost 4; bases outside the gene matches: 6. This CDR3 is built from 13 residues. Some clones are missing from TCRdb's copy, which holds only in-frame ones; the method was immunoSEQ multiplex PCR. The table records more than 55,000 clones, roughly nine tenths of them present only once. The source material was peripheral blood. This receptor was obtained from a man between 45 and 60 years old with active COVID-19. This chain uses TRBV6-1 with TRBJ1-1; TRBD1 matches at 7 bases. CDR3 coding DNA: TGTGCCAGCATCTACAGGGGAAGCACTGAAGCTTTCTTT. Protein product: CASIYRGSTEAFF.